These 2 T cell receptor beta chains originate from one sample sequenced in a study of molecular identifiers for immune sequencing clone quantification. Each CDR3 protein is one row after TCRdb ran MiXCR on the PCR reads. The profile shows approximately 670,000 distinct CDR3 sequences, about 20% of them singletons. The sample was naive CD8+ T cells from blood, with Jurkat cell RNA spiked in. Stated subset: FACS-sorted CD8+CD4-CCR7+CD45RA+ naive T cells. The origin of the receptors is a human donor in good health. Some libraries in this study had Jurkat cell RNA spiked in.

As to this clonotype: This is likely a read error, given that the CDR3 carries no conserved phenylalanine or tryptophan at its end. V and J are TRBV19 and TRBJ2-2, with 10 bases fitting TRBD1. The V and J ends lost 9 bases and 5 bases, in that order; junction bases with no gene match: 6. The CDR3 extends over 14 amino acids. The germline V gene encodes CDR1 LNHDA and CDR2 SQIVND (reference sequence). The CDR3 here is CASPTGGWTGELFL. CDR3 coding DNA: TGTGCCAGCCCGACAGGGGGCTGGACCGGGGAGCTGTTTCTT.

This clonotype was seen ten or more times. V usage is TRBV4-1 and J usage is TRBJ2-3; D uncertain. V lost 1 base and J lost 4, with 12 bases in between. Germline V gene data show CDR1 as MGHRA and CDR2 as YSYEKL. This CDR3 is 15 amino acids long. This CDR3 reads CASSQVAGSPDTQYF. CDR3 coding DNA: TGCGCCAGCAGCCAAGTGGCAGGTAGCCCAGATACGCAGTATTTT.